The entry that follows covers one TCR beta chain sequence. The data were obtained in a study of OX40 agonist ivuxolimab in advanced cancers. For the study at large: Ivuxolimab was delivered to patients intravenously every 2 weeks at doses spanning 0.01 to 10 mg/kg.

Only in-frame clones appear in the TCRdb table, and some are missing; sequencing was by immunoSEQ multiplex PCR. The sample yields 90,000 or so clones, 80% to 90% seen once. CDR1 is MNHEY and CDR2 is SMNVEV in the germline V gene (reference sequence). Trimming removed 6 bases at V and 5 bases at J, with 11 bases between. This CDR3 is 13 amino acids long. The clonotype originates from an adult with an advanced solid tumor such as melanoma, head and neck, liver or kidney cancer. This material consisted of CD4+ or CD8+ T cells sorted from blood, taken in a trial of the OX40 agonist ivuxolimab. The chain is built from TRBV27 and TRBJ1-5; D uncertain. As DNA, the CDR3 is TGTGCCAGCAGACCCAGAGTTTATCAGCCCCAGCATTTT. It encodes CASRPRVYQPQHF.